Each of the 8 T cell receptor beta chains below was sequenced from the same sample in a study of cytomegalovirus exposure and HLA in healthy donors. Researchers ran the PCR with 60 Vbeta and 13 Jbeta primers. Sequencing used immunoSEQ multiplex PCR; TCRdb keeps in-frame clones, though not all of them. The sample's table shows 130,000 to 150,000 clones. Sequenced: PBMCs. The receptors were gathered from a woman aged 50 to 60 in good health and CMV-seronegative.

This chain uses TRBV11-2 with TRBJ2-3; 10 bases are a match to TRBD2. The CDR3 length is 16 residues. With V trimmed by 6 bases and J by 2 bases, 8 bases remained unmatched. Per germline, CDR1 SGHAT and CDR2 FQNNGV. Written as DNA, the CDR3 is TGTGCCAGCAGACGGACTAGCGGAGCTACCACAGATACGCAGTATTTT. Translating gives CASRRTSGATTDTQYF.

J is TRBJ1-4 and V is TRBV6-1; weak D call: TRBD1 (5 bases). The CDR3 loop spans 13 amino acids. The germline CDR1 and CDR2 sequences are MNHNS and SASEGT. The ends were cut back, 8 bases at V and 15 bases at J, with 22 bases in the middle. CDR3 region: CASGAGPVSSVFF. In nucleotides, the CDR3 is TGTGCCAGCGGGGCCGGCCCGGTCTCCTCGGTGTTTTTT.

The CDR3 bases are TGCGCCAGCAGTCTCCGACAGTTCTACGAGCAGTACTTC. Its protein is CASSLRQFYEQYF. The chain carries TRBV5-1 and TRBJ2-7, with D possibly being TRBD1 (5 bases). The length of the CDR3 is 13 residues. V lost 5 bases and J lost 3, with 12 bases in between. CDR1 and CDR2 from the germline V gene are SGHRS and YFSETQ.

The chain employs TRBV28 and TRBJ2-7; 7 nucleotides agree with TRBD1. Germline assignment: CDR1 MDHEN and CDR2 SYDVKM. The CDR3 is 13 amino acids. J was trimmed by 8 bases and V by 5 bases; bases with no gene match: 9. Here the CDR3 reads CASSPGQVKQQYF. CDR3 DNA sequence: TGTGCCAGCAGTCCCGGACAGGTCAAACAGCAGTACTTC.

The chain employs TRBV6-1 and TRBJ1-5; 8 nucleotides match TRBD1. The CDR3 has 14 amino acids. V gave up 4 bases and J gave up 6 bases; unmatched junction bases: 5. Germline values: CDR1 MNHNS, CDR2 SASEGT. The CDR3 DNA sequence: TGTGCCAGCAGTGTAGGACAGGGTGGTCAGCCCCAGCATTTT. Its translation is CASSVGQGGQPQHF.

The chain uses TRBV19 and TRBJ2-1; 8 nucleotides align to TRBD2. Losses at the gene ends were 3 bases for V and 1 base for J; bases not matched to a gene: 2. The CDR3 is made up of 15 amino acids. Germline lookup yields CDR1 LNHDA and CDR2 SQIVND (reference sequence). CDR3 loop: CASSIGGGSYNEQFF. The CDR3 nucleotides are TGTGCCAGTAGTATCGGGGGGGGATCCTACAATGAGCAGTTCTTC.

V gene TRBV7-8 combines with J gene TRBJ2-3; 8 nucleotides align to TRBD1. The CDR3 contains 16 residues. Germline loops: CDR1 SGHVS, CDR2 FQNEAQ. The ends lost 0 bases at V and 2 bases at J; junction bases unmatched: 4. The CDR3 nucleotides read TGTGCCAGCAGCTTAGCCCGGGACAGGCCCACAGATACGCAGTATTTT. Protein: CASSLARDRPTDTQYF.

The CDR3 DNA sequence: TGCGCCAGCAGACCGGACAGCTCCTATAATTCACCCCTCCACTTT. It is translated as CASRPDSSYNSPLHF. The rearrangement links TRBV4-1 to TRBJ1-6; TRBD1 is a possible D gene (6 bases). Per germline, CDR1 MGHRA and CDR2 YSYEKL. This CDR3 is built from 15 residues. Trimming cost V 6 bases and J 0 bases, with 9 bases left between them.